The present T cell receptor beta chain was sequenced within a study of cytomegalovirus exposure and HLA in healthy donors. About the study: In an earlier analysis, 95 million to 140 million unique TCR beta sequences were found from some 200 million T cells. Among the roughly 400 genotyped donors, 81% were placed in the Caucasian-associated ancestry cluster.

General study points: Productive status was seen about 90% or about 30% of the time for most TCR beta V segments in an earlier analysis.

A remark on this clone: Its specificity is unknown.

The V gene's germline CDR1 is MGHDK and CDR2 SYGVNS. This CDR3 spans 16 amino acids. V lost 0 bases, J lost 2 bases, and 5 bases stayed unmatched. PCR used 60 Vbeta primers and 13 Jbeta primers. TCRdb's table, derived via immunoSEQ multiplex PCR, lists solely in-frame clones and lacks some. The repertoire holds about 170,000 clones, with around 86% as singletons. The TCR comes from a male donor in good health and CMV-seronegative. The genes are TRBV25-1 and TRBJ2-3, with 7 positions matching TRBD2. Material for sequencing was PBMCs. In DNA form, the CDR3 reads TGTGCCAGCAGTGAATATAAGGCGGGGGACACAGATACGCAGTATTTT. Translating it yields CASSEYKAGDTDTQYF.